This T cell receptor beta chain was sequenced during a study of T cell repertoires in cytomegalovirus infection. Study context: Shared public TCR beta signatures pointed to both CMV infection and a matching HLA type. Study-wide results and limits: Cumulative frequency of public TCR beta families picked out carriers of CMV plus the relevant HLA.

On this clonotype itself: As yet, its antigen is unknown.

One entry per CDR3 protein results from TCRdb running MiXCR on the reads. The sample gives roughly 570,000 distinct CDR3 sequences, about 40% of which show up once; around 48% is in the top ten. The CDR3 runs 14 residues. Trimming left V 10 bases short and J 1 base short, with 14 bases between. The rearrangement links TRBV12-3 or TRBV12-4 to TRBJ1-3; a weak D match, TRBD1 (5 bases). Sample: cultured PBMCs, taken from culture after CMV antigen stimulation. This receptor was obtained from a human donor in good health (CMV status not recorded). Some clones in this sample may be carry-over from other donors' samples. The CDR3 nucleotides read TGTGCCACCTACGCGGGGGATTCTGGAAACACCATATATTTT. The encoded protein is CATYAGDSGNTIYF.